These T cell receptor beta chains were read from a single sample in a study of T cell responses to AZD1222 COVID-19 vaccine. Method: immunoSEQ multiplex PCR; TCRdb's copy keeps in-frame clones and lacks some. The data contain about 120,000 clones, approximately 90% of them singletons. The sequences come from peripheral blood, collected 28 days after the second AZD1222 dose. These receptors all stem from an adult who received the AZD1222 COVID-19 vaccine. Both conserved end residues are part of each CDR3. The order of the fields is J gene, V gene, D gene, CDR3 protein. The D gene is left open where the match is weak.

>TRBJ2-1|TRBV7-2|.
CASSLKPQFPYNEQFF
>TRBJ1-4|TRBV19|.
CASSPRGGYLFF
>TRBJ2-7|TRBV29-1|.
CSGGHLYEQYF
>TRBJ2-1|TRBV18|.
CASSPGSYNEQFF
>TRBJ1-1|TRBV6-5|.
CASSYSGAGYQAFF
>TRBJ1-1|TRBV7-8|.
CASSLQGINTEAFF
>TRBJ2-7|TRBV15|.
CATSRESGSAAEQYF
>TRBJ2-7|TRBV7-2|TRBD1
CASSKTAGQGYEQYF
>TRBJ1-3|TRBV19|.
CASSNMYISFSGNTIYF
>TRBJ1-6|TRBV27|TRBD1
CASSPYRGLRSNSPLHF
>TRBJ2-1|TRBV7-2|TRBD2
CASSLARGLAWSDEQFF
>TRBJ2-7|TRBV5-6|.
CASTGRTWEQYF
>TRBJ2-3|TRBV25-1|.
CASSELNTGSVLDTQYF
>TRBJ2-3|TRBV28|TRBD1
CASSLGPGTGEYF
>TRBJ1-2|TRBV6-5|TRBD1
CASIRTGLTLASYTF
>TRBJ2-1|TRBV28|.
CASSLGVNEQFF
>TRBJ1-6|TRBV28|.
CASSLGTTDNSPLHF